The following is a T cell receptor (beta chain) sequence with its context. Its antigen is not identified. With a duration under 2 months, the hyperthyroidism was newly diagnosed in patients aged 18 to 65. Diagnosis rested on symptoms, serum thyroxine and TRAb, thyroid ultrasound, and orbital computed tomography. It was approximately 9.7 ml of fresh peripheral blood that supplied the PBMCs. The sample originates from a study of T cells in Graves' hyperthyroidism and ophthalmopathy. V lost 3 bases to trimming and J lost 1 base, with 19 bases between them. There are 17 residues in the CDR3. The germline V gene encodes CDR1 SGHRS and CDR2 YFSETQ. The investigators amplified TCR beta CDR3 regions from RNA transcripts. TCR CDR3 underwent first-round RT-PCR with the HTBI primer set. TCRdb used MiXCR to reprocess the multiplex PCR reads, holding one entry per CDR3 protein. This sample has about 840,000 distinct CDR3 sequences, with 38% found just once.

Whole-study results and caveats: Most clonotypes expanded in the thyroid (above 0.001) were also present in blood.

The chain links TRBV5-1 to TRBJ1-1; D may be TRBD1 (5 bases). The sequence derives from a man aged 18 to 35 with Graves' hyperthyroidism. Material: blood. In nucleotides, the CDR3 is TGCGCCAGCAGCTCTGGGGGTAGGGATTCCGCGAACACTGAAGCTTTCTTT. This sequence encodes CASSSGGRDSANTEAFF. Full variable domain (missing parts from reference TRBV5-1 and TRBJ1-1): KAGVTQTPRYLIKTRGQQVTLSCSPISGHRSVSWYQQTPGQGLQFLFEYFSETQRNKGNFPGRFSGRQFSNSRSEMNVSTLELGDSALYLCASSSGGRDSANTEAFFGQGTRLTVV.